This TCR beta chain was identified during a study of graft-versus-host responses after intestinal transplantation (dated by TCRdb to about 2021). About the study as a whole: Multivisceral, liver-intestinal, or isolated intestinal transplants were received by the recipients. Anti-thymocyte globulin induction was given to all recipients, followed by maintenance tacrolimus and steroids for roughly 3 years. After intestinal transplantation, graft-versus-host and host-versus-graft alloreactive T cell clones in the graft, circulation and bone marrow were tracked using bulk TCR-beta CDR3 sequencing. To identify alloreactive clones, pre-transplant mixed lymphocyte reaction products were sequenced and compared with unstimulated pre-transplant donor and recipient T cells. A cohort of some 24 intestinal transplant recipients, including one retransplant, was enrolled, and 3 patients lacking pretransplant specimens were excluded. A peak of at least 4% donor T cells among recipient peripheral blood mononuclear cells was the definition used for donor T cell macrochimerism. Rather than being sequenced by the commercial service, samples from a few later patients were sequenced in-house on an Illumina MiSeq and processed with MiXCR. Broader findings and caveats from the paper: Early after transplant, peak levels of circulating GvH clones were associated with declines in HvG clones. In patients with donor T cell macrochimerism, the allografts had high GvH to HvG T cell clonal ratios. GvH clones were detected in recipient bone marrow, and some appeared earlier in ileal mucosa or blood, consistent with an intestinal mucosal origin. The relatively low number and heterogeneity of intestinal transplant patients limited the conclusions.

CDR3 length: 13 amino acids, cysteine to phenylalanine. Only CDR3 DNA is held: 39 bases, read in frame from base 1. The germline V gene yields SGHAT for CDR1 and FQNNGV for CDR2. The germline ends are 8 bases apart after V is trimmed by 2 bases and J by 3 bases. The library was prepared using the immunoSEQ multiplex PCR assay. For most patients, genomic DNA was isolated with the Qiagen DNeasy Blood and Tissue Kit and sent frozen to Adaptive Biotechnologies for TCR sequencing. For most patients, genomic DNA was subjected to high-throughput TCR-beta CDR3 sequencing by Adaptive Biotechnologies. Under the source paper's analysis protocol: TCR sequencing data for roughly 18 patients were retrieved from Adaptive's ImmunoSEQ software; three other patients were processed with MiXCR and VDJtools. CD4 versus CD8 sorting errors were corrected by removing sequences found in both subsets at a frequency ratio below 5:1. CDR3 nucleotide sequences shared by donor and recipient were removed because the origin of these sequences could not be assigned. Alloreactive clones required at least 2-fold expansion over unstimulated cells and minimum CFSE-low frequency of 0.002% (template counts) or 0.001% (read counts). Clones were considered mappable if detected in sequenced pre-transplant spleen, lymph node, or MLR CFSE-low populations of the donor or recipient. Cumulative frequency of alloreactive clones was calculated as a percentage of all sequences weighted by copy number. What TCRdb holds here is the immuneACCESS table cut down to in-frame rearrangements. Part of the clones is not present; checked against another copy, under half of the missing clones reflect an unresolved V gene, and the others are unexplained. For V, J and clone size, that table is used; D and trimming come from the DNA. This sample comprises fewer than 90,000 clones, about 94% of them detected only once. Approximately 0.2% of the sample is in the top ten clones.

The label giving this sample's time point can be read as: cells obtained before transplantation from donor or recipient. CD3+CD4+ and CD3+CD8+ populations were FACS-sorted from unstimulated pre-transplant donor and recipient cells taken from spleen or lymph nodes. As concerns this clone: The clone's antigen remains unknown. Qualities for individual bases were not recorded, and no much larger clone is one base off.

The sequences come from unstimulated CD4+ T cells sorted from spleen or lymph node cells, collected before transplant. The TCR comes from a human donor who was the organ donor for an intestinal transplant. The receptor chain draws on TRBV11-2 and TRBJ2-7; a confident D gene designation cannot be given. The CDR3 has the sequence CASSLRRSYEQYF. The DNA sequence is given as TGTGCCAGCAGCTTAAGGCGAAGCTACGAGCAGTACTTC.